A single sample is the source of the 18 T cell receptor beta chains below, sequenced in a study of CD8 T cells in Susac syndrome. When the RNA was reverse transcribed, random hexamers were used with an input of about 0.5 to 1 ug. TCRdb re-derived calls from the immunoSEQ multiplex PCR reads in MiXCR, one entry per CDR3 protein. The sample yields approximately 74,000 distinct CDR3 sequences, 85% to 95% seen once. Sequencing input: CD4+ T cells from PBMCs. Receptors were obtained from a human donor with Susac syndrome.

This chain connects TRBV28 to TRBJ2-1, with 10 bases that match TRBD2. Germline V gene sequence: CDR1 MDHEN, CDR2 SYDVKM. Germline trimming cut 2 bases from V and 15 bases from J; bases unmatched to any gene: 7. This CDR3 has 13 amino acids. The CDR3 bases are TGTGCCAGCAGTTTAGGAGCGGGGGGGCGTATGTTCTTC. It encodes CASSLGAGGRMFF.

The CDR3 region has the DNA TGCAGTGCTAGACGGGCCTCCTACGAGCAGTACTTC. This sequence encodes CSARRASYEQYF. The chain carries TRBV20-1 and TRBJ2-7; no firm D call. The germline gives CDR1 DFQATT, CDR2 SNEGSKA (reference sequence). V was clipped by 2 bases and J by 0 bases, with 5 bases between them. The CDR3 spans 12 residues.

This sequence joins TRBV18 and TRBJ2-5; tentative D call: TRBD2 (5 bases). There are 15 residues in the CDR3. V was clipped by 5 bases and J by 4 bases, with 17 bases between them. The germline CDR1 and CDR2 sequences are KGHSH and LQKENI. The DNA for the CDR3 is TGTGCCAGCTCAAGAGAGGTCCCCGGAGGAGAGACCCAGTACTTC. Its protein is CASSREVPGGETQYF.

This clonotype was seen just once. V and J are TRBV6-5 and TRBJ2-7; possibly TRBD1 for D (6 bases). In germline, CDR1 is MNHEY, CDR2 SVGAGI. The CDR3 sequence is 15 residues long. Trimming stripped 5 bases from V and 5 bases from J, with 19 bases between. The CDR3 reads CASSRPPMGAHEQYF. The CDR3, as DNA: TGTGCCAGCAGTCGCCCCCCTATGGGGGCCCACGAGCAGTACTTC.

The V and J genes are TRBV5-1 and TRBJ2-1; 9 nucleotides match TRBD2. The CDR3 loop spans 16 amino acids. From germline, CDR1 is SGHRS and CDR2 YFSETQ. V shed 3 bases, J shed 3 bases, and the junction held 7 bases outside the gene matches. In nucleotides, the CDR3 is TGCGCCAGCAGCTGGATAGCGGGGGTAGGCTACAATGAGCAGTTCTTC. Amino acids: CASSWIAGVGYNEQFF.

The J gene is TRBJ2-7, the V gene TRBV4-1; tentatively, D is TRBD1 or TRBD2 (6 bases each). Germline-derived CDR1 and CDR2 are MGHRA and YSYEKL. This CDR3 contains 18 residues. V was trimmed by 0 bases and J by 4 bases, leaving 22 bases between them. DNA for the CDR3: TGCGCCAGCAGCCAAGATGCGGCGGGACACTTGCTTGGGTACGAGCAGTACTTC. This codes for CASSQDAAGHLLGYEQYF.

This rearrangement joins TRBV7-2 to TRBJ2-3; D call uncertain. Germline V CDR1 and CDR2: SGHTA, FQGNSA. V lost 1 base to trimming and J lost 2 bases, with 7 bases between them. CDR3 size: 14 residues. As DNA, the CDR3 is TGTGCCAGCAGCTTAGGCATCTCCACAGATACGCAGTATTTT. Residues: CASSLGISTDTQYF.

The chain has TRBV30 and TRBJ1-5, with D tentatively TRBD1 (5 bases). The ends were cut back, 0 bases at V and 2 bases at J, with 11 bases in the middle. In germline, CDR1 is GTSNPN, CDR2 SVGIG (reference sequence). This CDR3 is 15 amino acids long. CDR3 amino acids: CAWSVTGDGNQPQHF. The CDR3 coding sequence is TGTGCCTGGAGTGTAACGGGGGATGGCAATCAGCCCCAGCATTTT.

The rearrangement links TRBV5-1 to TRBJ2-5; 14 bases fit TRBD2. The germline V gene has CDR1 SGHRS and CDR2 YFSETQ. With V trimmed by 3 bases and J by 1 base, 2 bases remained unmatched. The CDR3 totals 16 residues. The CDR3 is CASSSGLAGGQETQYF. Written as DNA, the CDR3 is TGCGCCAGCAGCTCAGGACTAGCGGGGGGCCAAGAGACCCAGTACTTC.

This chain connects TRBV6-6 to TRBJ2-5, with D perhaps matching TRBD1 (5 bases). CDR3 length equals 15 residues. Trimming removed 7 bases at V and 4 bases at J, with 19 bases between. Germline V gives CDR1 MNHNY, CDR2 SVGAGI (reference sequence). The CDR3: CASTVGVGYRETQYF. The CDR3 DNA is TGTGCCAGCACCGTAGGGGTAGGGTATCGAGAGACCCAGTACTTC.

V gene TRBV20-1 combines with J gene TRBJ1-1; D is uncertain. V was trimmed by 5 bases and J by 1 base, leaving 5 bases between them. Germline V gene data show CDR1 as DFQATT and CDR2 as SNEGSKA (reference sequence). The CDR3 consists of 11 residues. The CDR3 spells CSAFKNTEAFF. CDR3 sequence (DNA): TGCAGTGCTTTTAAGAACACTGAAGCTTTCTTT.

The chain employs TRBV29-1 and TRBJ2-1; the D is unclear. The CDR3 contains 14 residues. CDR1 and CDR2 (germline): SQVTM, ANQGSEA. V was clipped by 3 bases and J by 0 bases, with 9 bases between them. CDR3 nucleotides: TGCAGCGTTGAGATCGGCCTCTCCTACAATGAGCAGTTCTTC. Translated, it gives CSVEIGLSYNEQFF.

This chain connects TRBV18 to TRBJ1-3, with TRBD1 matching 7 bases. V lost 0 bases and J lost 4; bases outside the gene matches: 3. Germline CDR1 and CDR2: KGHSH and LQKENI. This CDR3 comprises 15 residues. The CDR3 protein is CASSPPTGVGNTIYF. DNA for the CDR3: TGTGCCAGCTCACCACCCACAGGGGTCGGAAACACCATATATTTT.

This chain joins TRBV19 and TRBJ1-1, with 7 bases fitting TRBD1. The junction had 0 bases not matched to a gene; V was cut back by 4 bases and J by 1 base. CDR3 length equals 13 residues. The germline gives CDR1 LNHDA, CDR2 SQIVND (reference sequence). The chain's CDR3 is CASSRDRNTEAFF. The DNA for the CDR3 is TGTGCCAGTAGTAGGGACAGGAACACTGAAGCTTTCTTT.

The chain couples TRBV3-1 to TRBJ2-1; TRBD1 agrees at 8 bases. Germline V gene lookup returns CDR1 LGHDT and CDR2 YNNKEL (reference sequence). The CDR3 has 15 residues. Trimming took 1 base from V and 6 from J; bases not matched to a gene: 5. The DNA of the CDR3 is TGTGCCAGCAGCCAAGCATCCAGGGGGCGCAATGAGCAGTTCTTC. As protein: CASSQASRGRNEQFF.

This rearrangement joins TRBV3-1 to TRBJ1-2, with D unclear. The CDR3 extends over 13 amino acids. Trimming pared 0 bases from V and 13 bases from J, leaving 15 bases between. The V gene's germline CDR1 is LGHDT and CDR2 YNNKEL (reference sequence). Here the CDR3 reads CASSQDFVRARTF. The CDR3 nucleotides read TGTGCCAGCAGCCAAGATTTTGTAAGGGCGCGCACCTTC.

The rearrangement joins TRBV6-1 to TRBJ2-6; D is perhaps TRBD2 (6 bases). Germline CDR1 MNHNS, CDR2 SASEGT. V dropped 8 bases and J dropped 1 base, with 18 bases sitting between them. The CDR3 contains 17 residues. CDR3 residues: CASRVGGTGSGANVLTF. The CDR3 coding sequence is TGTGCCAGCCGAGTGGGGGGAACGGGGTCTGGGGCCAACGTCCTGACTTTC.

The V call is TRBV18, the J call TRBJ1-3, with D uncertain. With 0 bases removed from V and 0 bases from J, the gap between germline ends came to 9 bases. The CDR3 consists of 16 residues. Germline V lookup: CDR1 KGHSH, CDR2 LQKENI. CDR3 loop: CASSPPRLDSGNTIYF. CDR3 bases: TGTGCCAGCTCACCACCCAGACTTGACTCTGGAAACACCATATATTTT. The whole variable domain, filled in from reference TRBV18 and TRBJ1-3, reads NAGVMQNPRHLVRRRGQEARLRCSPMKGHSHVYWYRQLPEEGLKFMVYLQKENIIDESGMPKERFSAEFPKEGPSILRIQQVVRGDSAAYFCASSPPRLDSGNTIYFGEGSWLTVV.